These T cell receptor beta chains were read from a single sample in a study of response to subunit inactivated influenza vaccine. TCRdb re-derived calls from the RT-PCR reads in MiXCR, one entry per CDR3 protein. This table holds about 700,000 distinct CDR3 sequences, about a sixth found once. The specimen comprised PBMCs from blood, sampled 12 days after vaccination. The receptors here all came from a man between 50 and 59 years old who received an inactivated influenza vaccine. CDR3s include the opening cysteine and the closing phenylalanine or tryptophan. Rows give clone size only sometimes, using once, few, many, or a class for an expanded clone.

13,TRBJ2-3,-,TRBV30,CAWSLGWGDTQYF
13,TRBJ2-3,few,TRBV29-1,CSVGLLGTDTQYF
14,TRBJ2-1,few,TRBV28,CASSAFLPYNEQFF
13,TRBJ2-7,many,TRBV20-1,CSARDHRGTPGYF
16,TRBJ2-1,-,TRBV7-6,CASSLIGGGWYNEQFF
21,TRBJ2-4,-,TRBV7-3,CASSLHARDRELFLAKNIQYF
13,TRBJ1-4,-,TRBV20-1,CSAGQPGREKLFF
15,TRBJ2-5,-,TRBV28,CASRTTSGSLETQYF
15,TRBJ1-5,many,TRBV24-1,CATSRYGGPNQPQHF
15,TRBJ2-1,-,TRBV10-3,CAIRDPGGSYNEQFF
16,TRBJ2-3,few,TRBV7-2,CASSLTSYAGTDTQYF
19,TRBJ2-6,-,TRBV5-1,CASSLRFGQGAPGANVLTF
15,TRBJ2-1,-,TRBV7-2,CASSKTSGPYNEQFF
15,TRBJ2-7,-,TRBV2,CASLSGRDSPYEQYF
13,TRBJ2-7,once,TRBV6-6,CASAKDSSYEQYF
12,TRBJ2-3,-,TRBV10-3,CAISVGADTQYF
15,TRBJ2-3,few,TRBV6-1,CASTGLAGATDTQYF
12,TRBJ1-1,few,TRBV18,CASSPGGYEAFF
13,TRBJ2-5,once,TRBV20-1,CSASGPLGETQYF
14,TRBJ2-5,-,TRBV7-8,CASCGVASGETQYF
12,TRBJ2-7,few,TRBV12-3/TRBV12-4,CASSPYGREQYF
14,TRBJ2-3,many,TRBV28,CASSLPGTTDTQYF
16,TRBJ2-2,-,TRBV9,CASSVAPVPNTGELFF
14,TRBJ2-7,-,TRBV5-1,CASSEPGGPYEQYF
10,TRBJ2-2,few,TRBV10-3,CAISESELFF
12,TRBJ1-2,few,TRBV20-1,CSARDGSYGYTF
16,TRBJ1-6,-,TRBV6-5,CASSYRTGAYNSPLHF
13,TRBJ2-6,few,TRBV10-3,CAISEVRANVLTF
13,TRBJ2-7,many,TRBV7-9,CASSWDVSYEQYF
17,TRBJ1-6,many,TRBV5-1,CASSSGGQANYNSPLHF
13,TRBJ2-5,few,TRBV29-1,CSVHRTGRETQYF
15,TRBJ1-6,-,TRBV27,CASRREALYNSPLHF
16,TRBJ2-2,few,TRBV5-1,CASSLEVDANTGELFF
14,TRBJ2-7,-,TRBV6-5,CASSYSGPRREQYF
16,TRBJ2-2,-,TRBV5-1,CASSLDAGRDTGELFF
15,TRBJ1-3,-,TRBV6-1,CASSTGDRSGNTIYF
13,TRBJ1-3,many,TRBV7-9,CASTPWNGNTIYF
15,TRBJ2-2,-,TRBV4-3,CASSQYTGNTGELFF
14,TRBJ1-2,-,TRBV5-1,CASSGRTTHYGYTF
14,TRBJ2-7,-,TRBV5-1,CASSPGQAKSEQYF
14,TRBJ2-7,-,TRBV12-3/TRBV12-4,CASSFAGEPRQQYF
13,TRBJ2-5,-,TRBV20-1,CSARGTFQETQYF